This T cell receptor beta chain was identified during a study of regulatory T cells in long-lasting Graves disease. Study observations and caveats: There were preferences for TRBV28, TRBJ1-2 and TRBJ2-5 in persistent disease.

A note on this clonotype: No antigen is known for it.

The CDR3 totals 15 residues. The germline V gene has CDR1 MNHEY and CDR2 SVGAGI. Trimming stripped 0 bases from V and 4 bases from J, with 12 bases between. Time point specified: persistent/refractory GD, antithyroid drugs over 5 years with positive TRAb. With RNA extracted from PBMCs as input, the TCR library was made. Investigators report Graves' disease was diagnosed under American Thyroid Association guidelines. Patients all came to the study from an endocrinology department in Xi'an, China. Arm-PCR of CDR3 regions and iRepertoire HTBI primers were the basis on which TCR beta libraries were built. TCRdb recomputed calls from the multiplex PCR reads with MiXCR, one row per CDR3 protein. This table holds about 660,000 distinct CDR3 sequences, around 30% found once.

Sequenced material: peripheral blood mononuclear cells (PBMCs), taken when the disease was refractory, from a patient treated with antithyroid drugs. This receptor was taken from a female donor with Graves disease. The chain is built from TRBV6-5 and TRBJ1-2; D uncertain. The CDR3 here is CASSYSIGQLYGYTF. In nucleotides, the CDR3 is TGTGCCAGCAGTTACTCGATAGGGCAGCTCTATGGCTACACCTTC.